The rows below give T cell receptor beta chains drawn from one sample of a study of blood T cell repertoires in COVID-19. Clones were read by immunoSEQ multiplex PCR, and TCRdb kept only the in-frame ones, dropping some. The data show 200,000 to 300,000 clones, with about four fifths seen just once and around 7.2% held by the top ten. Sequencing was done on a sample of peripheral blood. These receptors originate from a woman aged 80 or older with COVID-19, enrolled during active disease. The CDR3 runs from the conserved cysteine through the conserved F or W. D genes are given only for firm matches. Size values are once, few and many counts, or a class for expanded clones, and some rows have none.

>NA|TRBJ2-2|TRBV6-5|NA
CATNPRGFDTGELFF
TGTGCCACCAACCCCAGGGGATTTGACACCGGGGAGCTGTTTTTT
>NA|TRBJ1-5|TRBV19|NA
CASSNTVGISNQPQHF
TGTGCCAGTAGTAACACAGTGGGCATTAGCAATCAGCCCCAGCATTTT
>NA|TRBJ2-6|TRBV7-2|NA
CASSDISSGANVLTF
TGTGCCAGCAGCGACATAAGCTCTGGGGCCAACGTCCTGACTTTC
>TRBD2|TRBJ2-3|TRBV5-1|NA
CASSPQGLAGVTDTQYF
TGCGCCAGCAGCCCCCAGGGTCTAGCGGGGGTCACAGATACGCAGTATTTT
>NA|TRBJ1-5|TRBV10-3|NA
CAISAEVLSNQPQHF
TGTGCCATCAGTGCGGAGGTGCTTAGCAATCAGCCCCAGCATTTT
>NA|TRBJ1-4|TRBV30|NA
CAWRGVGEKLFF
TGTGCCTGGAGAGGGGTTGGCGAAAAACTGTTTTTT
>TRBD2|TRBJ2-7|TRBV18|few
CASSHRDRGIGLAGGLYSYEQYF
TGTGCCAGCTCCCACCGGGACAGGGGAATAGGACTAGCGGGAGGCCTCTATTCCTACGAGCAGTACTTC
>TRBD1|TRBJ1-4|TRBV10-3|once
CAISGGQGGDEKLFF
TGTGCCATCAGTGGGGGACAGGGAGGTGATGAAAAACTGTTTTTT
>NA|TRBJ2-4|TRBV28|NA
CASKRGRAAKNIQYF
TGTGCCAGCAAAAGGGGGAGGGCCGCCAAAAACATTCAGTACTTC
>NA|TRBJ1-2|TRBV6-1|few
CASSERKTNYGYTF
TGTGCCAGCAGTGAGCGAAAAACTAACTATGGCTACACCTTC
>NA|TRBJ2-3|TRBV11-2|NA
CASSQDPGGGYVTDTQYF
TGTGCCAGCAGCCAAGACCCTGGAGGTGGTTATGTGACAGATACGCAGTATTTT
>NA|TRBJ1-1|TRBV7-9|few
CASSSNTEAFF
TGTGCCAGCAGCTCTAACACTGAAGCTTTCTTT
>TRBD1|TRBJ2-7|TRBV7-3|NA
CASSRQGPAEQYF
TGTGCCAGCAGCCGACAGGGGCCGGCCGAGCAGTACTTC
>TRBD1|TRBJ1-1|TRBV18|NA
CASSPGQFEAFF
TGTGCCAGCTCGCCGGGACAGTTCGAAGCTTTCTTT
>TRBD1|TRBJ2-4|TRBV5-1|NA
CASSLGLGTGKNIQYF
TGCGCCAGCAGCCTCGGCCTAGGGACAGGGAAAAACATTCAGTACTTC
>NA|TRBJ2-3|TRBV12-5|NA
CASGLGLAGGTDTQYF
TGTGCTAGTGGTTTGGGGCTCGCCGGGGGCACAGATACGCAGTATTTT
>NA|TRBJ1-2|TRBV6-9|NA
CASSSRDFYGYTF
TGTGCCAGCAGTTCCCGGGATTTCTATGGCTACACCTTC